This is a list of T cell receptor beta chains from one sample in a study of T cell clones after liver transplantation. Repertoires were generated with immunoSEQ multiplex PCR, while TCRdb's copy carries only in-frame clones and drops some. The repertoire holds tens of thousands of clones, with around 78% as singletons. The source was CD4+ T cells from blood, collected at the 22-month timepoint. Every receptor here comes from a human patient who received a liver transplant. The graft donor may have given rise to some T cells. Both conserved end residues are part of each CDR3. The D gene is left open where the match is weak. Not every row has a clone size; where given, it reads once, few, many or a size class.

V gene	D gene	clone size	J gene	CDR3 DNA	CDR3 protein
TRBV10-3	-	-	TRBJ2-1	TGTGCCATCAGTGACCGGGACGACTACAATGAGCAGTTCTTC	CAISDRDDYNEQFF
TRBV4-3	-	-	TRBJ2-1	TGCGCCAGCAGCCCCCAAACTGGAGCGGACTCCTACAATGAGCAGTTCTTC	CASSPQTGADSYNEQFF
TRBV19	-	-	TRBJ2-3	TGTGCCAGTAAGGCCGACCCTTTCACAGATACGCAGTATTTT	CASKADPFTDTQYF
TRBV6-5	TRBD1	-	TRBJ2-1	TGTGCCAGCAGCCGGGACAGGGTCAATGAGCAGTTCTTC	CASSRDRVNEQFF
TRBV19	TRBD1	-	TRBJ1-1	TGTGCCAGTAGTATAGTTGGAGGGGGCCGATCAAACACTGAAGCTTTCTTT	CASSIVGGGRSNTEAFF
TRBV7-3	-	-	TRBJ2-3	TGTGCCAGCAGCTTTCTTAGTTCTAGCACAGATACGCAGTATTTT	CASSFLSSSTDTQYF
TRBV7-3	-	-	TRBJ2-2	TGTGCCAGCAGCTATTTAATCGGTACCGGGGAGCTGTTTTTT	CASSYLIGTGELFF
TRBV28	TRBD1	-	TRBJ2-4	TGTGCCAGCAGTCAGACAGGGTCGGGCATTCAGTACTTC	CASSQTGSGIQYF
TRBV5-1	TRBD2	-	TRBJ2-1	TGCGCCAGCAGGCAGACTAGCGGGCACAATGAGCAGTTCTTC	CASRQTSGHNEQFF
TRBV10-1	-	-	TRBJ2-7	TGCGCCAGCAGAGACCGGGACTACGAGCAGTACTTC	CASRDRDYEQYF
TRBV7-2	TRBD1	once	TRBJ1-5	TGTGCCAGCAGCTTAGTAGGGACAGGAGGCAATCAGCCCCAGCATTTT	CASSLVGTGGNQPQHF
TRBV28	TRBD1	-	TRBJ1-1	TGTGCCTGTCGGACAGGGGGCGTGGGGACTGAAGCTTTCTTT	CACRTGGVGTEAFF
TRBV28	-	-	TRBJ2-7	TGTGCCAGCAGTACAGGGTTTTATCAGTACTTC	CASSTGFYQYF
TRBV19	-	-	TRBJ2-2	TGTGCCAGTAGTACGGCTAGCACGAACACCGGGGAGCTGTTTTTT	CASSTASTNTGELFF
TRBV6-1	-	-	TRBJ2-3	TGTGCCAGCAGTGAAGATCTTGCTACGCAGTATTTT	CASSEDLATQYF
TRBV5-1	-	-	TRBJ1-1	TGCGCCAGCAGCTTGGATTCCTCTTCGGACACTGAAGCTTTCTTT	CASSLDSSSDTEAFF